The 27 T cell receptor beta chains reported below all come from one sample, sequenced in a study of beta chain features in type 1 diabetes. The sequenced template was cDNA made from the entire isolated RNA. This table comes from immunoSEQ multiplex PCR, and its TCRdb copy is limited to in-frame clones, with some not included. Of hundreds of thousands of clones in the sample, roughly 15% were seen once. The sequencing sample was made of naive CD4+ T cells from blood. The receptor set was obtained from a man aged 18 to 29 in good health.

V and J are TRBV6-5 and TRBJ2-7; TRBD1 matches 10 bases. Trimming cost V 0 bases and J 6 bases; bases outside gene matches: 5. The CDR3 runs 15 residues. Germline V lookup: CDR1 MNHEY, CDR2 SVGAGI. Here the CDR3 reads CASSYSRDRGREQYF. For the CDR3, the DNA is TGTGCCAGCAGTTACTCGAGGGACAGGGGTCGCGAGCAGTACTTC.

The rearrangement joins TRBV19 to TRBJ2-7, with TRBD1 identical over 9 bases. Germline CDR1 and CDR2: LNHDA and SQIVND (reference sequence). Germline trimming cut 4 bases from V and 2 bases from J; bases unmatched to any gene: 3. The CDR3 loop spans 14 amino acids. This CDR3 is CASSKGTGPYEQYF. DNA for the CDR3: TGTGCCAGTAGTAAGGGGACAGGGCCCTACGAGCAGTACTTC.

This clone was observed a handful of times. The chain links TRBV7-6 to TRBJ2-1; D might be TRBD1 (5 bases). This CDR3 contains 16 residues. Deletions cut 6 bases from V and 3 bases from J, with 18 bases between. Germline V gives CDR1 SGHVS, CDR2 FNYEAQ. The CDR3: CASRPLGANVYNEQFF. Here the CDR3 DNA reads TGTGCCAGCAGACCCCTTGGGGCAAACGTCTACAATGAGCAGTTCTTC.

The rearrangement joins TRBV11-3 to TRBJ2-2, with D unclear. The CDR3 loop spans 14 amino acids. V dropped 2 bases and J dropped 7 bases, with 11 bases sitting between them. CDR1 is SGHNT and CDR2 is YENEEA in the germline V gene. The CDR3, as DNA: TGTGCCAGCAGCTTACTGCTTAGCAGCGGGGAGCTGTTTTTT. This translates into CASSLLLSSGELFF.

This clone has just a few counts. This chain joins TRBV25-1 and TRBJ2-3; D call uncertain. This CDR3 is 13 amino acids long. V was cut by 4 bases and J by 1 base, with 6 bases left in between. CDR1 is MGHDK and CDR2 is SYGVNS in the germline V gene. The DNA of the CDR3 is TGTGCCAGCAGTGTTGGTGGCACAGATACGCAGTATTTT. Its protein is CASSVGGTDTQYF.

The chain uses TRBV5-8 and TRBJ2-7; 9 bases agree with TRBD1. Germline lookup yields CDR1 SGHTS and CDR2 YDEGEE. The junction had 14 bases not matched to a gene; V was cut back by 4 bases and J by 9 bases. This CDR3 is built from 15 residues. CDR3 nucleotide sequence: TGTGCCAGCAGCCACTACAGGGGGCTACGCCGGGTGCAGTACTTC. Its protein is CASSHYRGLRRVQYF.

The chain couples TRBV4-3 to TRBJ2-3; D not certain. The CDR3 totals 16 residues. Trimming shortened V by 0 bases and J by 5 bases, and 15 bases separated the two germline ends. CDR1 is LGHNA and CDR2 is YSLEER in the germline V gene. The CDR3 coding sequence is TGCGCCAGCAGCCAAGAATGGCGACTTCGATTAGATACGCAGTATTTT. Its protein product is CASSQEWRLRLDTQYF.

This rearrangement joins TRBV7-2 to TRBJ1-1; D is unclear. This CDR3 spans 17 amino acids. V was shortened by 0 bases and J by 0 bases, with 14 bases between the two germline ends. Germline CDR1 SGHTA, CDR2 FQGNSA. The DNA of the CDR3 is TGTGCCAGCAGCTTAGCCGAGGAAGGGCCCTTGAACACTGAAGCTTTCTTT. As protein: CASSLAEEGPLNTEAFF.

Only a few counts were recorded for this clone. This chain uses TRBV28 with TRBJ1-2, with D perhaps matching TRBD1 (5 bases). The V end lost 5 bases, the J end lost 3 bases, and 13 bases lay between the germline ends. Per germline, CDR1 MDHEN and CDR2 SYDVKM. This CDR3 contains 14 residues. The CDR3 region is CASSLQTVYYGYTF. The CDR3 DNA is TGTGCCAGCAGTCTCCAGACAGTGTACTATGGCTACACCTTC.

The sample holds a few counts of this clone. CDR3 coding DNA: TGTGCCAGCTCACTAAACAATGGAGGGAGCACCGGGGAGCTGTTTTTT. Translating it yields CASSLNNGGSTGELFF. The chain carries TRBV18 and TRBJ2-2; D perhaps matches TRBD2 (6 bases). The CDR3 extends over 16 amino acids. Germline assignment: CDR1 KGHSH and CDR2 LQKENI. Trimming removed 4 bases from V and 4 bases from J, with 16 bases in between.

The chain carries TRBV11-2 and TRBJ2-3, with D perhaps TRBD2 (5 bases). CDR1 and CDR2 from the germline V gene are SGHAT and FQNNGV. The CDR3 contains 16 residues. Trimming removed 4 bases at V and 3 bases at J, with 17 bases between. CDR3 sequence: CASSSFDYARTDTQYF. Here the CDR3 DNA reads TGTGCCAGCAGCTCGTTCGACTACGCAAGGACAGATACGCAGTATTTT.

The chain joins TRBV9 to TRBJ1-4; 7 bases line up with TRBD1. J was trimmed by 10 bases and V by 3 bases; bases with no gene match: 18. CDR3 length: 17 amino acids. Per the germline V gene, CDR1 is SGDLS and CDR2 is YYNGEE. CDR3 sequence: CASSATPAGGGFGKLFF. The CDR3 coding sequence is TGTGCCAGCAGCGCCACCCCCGCGGGAGGGGGCTTTGGAAAACTGTTTTTT.

For this clone: This same CDR3 is encoded by further DNA sequences in the sample. V usage is TRBV2 and J usage is TRBJ2-1; 9 bases are a match to TRBD2. V dropped 5 bases and J dropped 4; count of bases not matched to a gene: 6. The CDR3 extends over 15 amino acids. The germline CDR1 and CDR2 sequences are SNHLY and FYNNEI. The CDR3 region is CASSSLAGPYNEQFF. The DNA for the CDR3 is TGTGCCAGCAGTTCCCTAGCGGGACCGTACAATGAGCAGTTCTTC.

This clone occurred a few times. The genes are TRBV4-3 and TRBJ2-5; no clear D. This CDR3 spans 13 amino acids. Looked up from germline, CDR1 is LGHNA and CDR2 is YSLEER. Trimming removed 1 base at V and 5 bases at J, with 8 bases between. The DNA for the CDR3 is TGCGCCAGCAGCCAAGGCGCCTTGGAGACCCAGTACTTC. Protein: CASSQGALETQYF.

The CDR3 sequence: CASRLTGIGTEAFF. The CDR3 DNA reads TGCGCCAGCAGGCTCACAGGGATCGGTACTGAAGCTTTCTTT. The gene calls are TRBV4-1 and TRBJ1-1; D might be TRBD1 (6 bases). V was clipped by 6 bases and J by 5 bases, with 16 bases between them. Germline V lookup: CDR1 MGHRA, CDR2 YSYEKL. The CDR3 loop spans 14 amino acids.

CDR3 amino acids: CASSPKAGDTIYF. CDR3 nucleotide sequence: TGTGCCAGCAGCCCAAAGGCCGGGGACACCATATATTTT. This sequence joins TRBV7-3 and TRBJ1-3; D call uncertain. Trimming took 5 bases from V and 8 from J, leaving 13 bases between them. The germline CDR1 and CDR2 sequences are SGHTA and FQGTGA. The CDR3 is 13 amino acids.

The rearrangement uses TRBV4-2 and TRBJ1-3; 9 nucleotides agree with TRBD1. The CDR3 loop spans 19 amino acids. V gave up 9 bases and J gave up 0 bases; unmatched junction bases: 18. Germline-derived CDR1 and CDR2 are LGHNA and YNFKEQ. The CDR3 loop reads CASQPTRGQGTHSGNTIYF. CDR3 nucleotides: TGTGCCAGTCAACCTACCCGGGGACAGGGAACCCACTCTGGAAACACCATATATTTT.

This clone was observed a handful of times. The rearrangement joins TRBV29-1 to TRBJ1-5; weak D call: TRBD1 (5 bases). The germline V and J ends were trimmed by 4 bases and 3 bases, with 13 bases remaining between them. The CDR3 spans 14 residues. Germline V gene data show CDR1 as SQVTM and CDR2 as ANQGSEA. The CDR3 DNA reads TGCAGCGTTGGCGTCTCAGGGCCCAATCAGCCCCAGCATTTT. Translating gives CSVGVSGPNQPQHF.

The chain links TRBV7-6 to TRBJ1-1; D ambiguous. Deletions cut 1 base from V and 4 bases from J, with 4 bases between. The CDR3 is 12 amino acids. Germline V CDR1 and CDR2: SGHVS, FNYEAQ. The CDR3 DNA follows: TGTGCCAGCAGCTTAGTACCCACTGAAGCTTTCTTT. Translation: CASSLVPTEAFF.

This clone was seen more than once but under ten times. The chain has TRBV5-1 and TRBJ2-3; tentatively, D is TRBD2 (5 bases). This CDR3 has 15 residues. Per the germline V gene, CDR1 is SGHRS and CDR2 is YFSETQ. The V and J ends lost 7 bases and 2 bases respectively, with 17 bases between them. The CDR3 is CASAAGGSLTDTQYF. The CDR3, as DNA: TGCGCCAGCGCGGCGGGCGGGTCCCTCACAGATACGCAGTATTTT.

This clone has a handful of counts. The rearrangement links TRBV11-2 to TRBJ1-1; 9 nucleotides align to TRBD1. The V and J ends lost 3 bases and 4 bases, in that order; junction bases with no gene match: 9. The germline CDR1 and CDR2 sequences are SGHAT and FQNNGV. This CDR3 has 16 amino acids. The CDR3 DNA is TGTGCCAGCAGCTTGTTCACGACAGGGGGTCCCACTGAAGCTTTCTTT. It encodes CASSLFTTGGPTEAFF.

This clone appeared a few times. The chain carries TRBV5-1 and TRBJ1-4, with unresolved D. Germline CDR1 is SGHRS and CDR2 is YFSETQ. The CDR3 has 15 amino acids. Trimming removed 1 base from V and 3 bases from J, with 10 bases in between. The CDR3 is CASSLLGLANEKLFF. CDR3 bases: TGCGCCAGCAGCTTGTTGGGGTTAGCTAATGAAAAACTGTTTTTT.

This clone has only a few counts. The chain couples TRBV11-2 to TRBJ1-6, with a weak D call TRBD1 (5 bases). V lost 7 bases and J 10 bases, leaving 20 bases between the germline ends. This CDR3 spans 15 amino acids. Germline CDR1 SGHAT, CDR2 FQNNGV. The CDR3 region has the DNA TGTGCCAGCACCCGAAGAGGGGACGCGGGGTCACCCCTCCACTTT. Encoded protein: CASTRRGDAGSPLHF.

This clone was detected a few times. The rearrangement joins TRBV28 to TRBJ1-4; the D is unclear. V gave up 3 bases and J gave up 8 bases, with 4 bases separating them. The CDR3 is 11 residues long. Germline CDR1 is MDHEN and CDR2 is SYDVKM. CDR3 DNA: TGTGCCAGCAGTTTTGTAGAAAAACTGTTTTTT. This encodes CASSFVEKLFF. Using reference TRBV28 and TRBJ1-4 for the parts outside the CDR3, the full variable domain is DVKVTQSSRYLVKRTGEKVFLECVQDMDHENMFWYRQDPGLGLRLIYFSYDVKMKEKGDIPEGYSVSREKKERFSLILESASTNQTSMYLCASSFVEKLFFGSGTQLSVL.

In this sample, this clone turned up a few times. The chain couples TRBV9 to TRBJ2-2; no firm D call. This CDR3 contains 15 residues. Germline V CDR1 and CDR2: SGDLS, YYNGEE. Trimming removed 0 bases from V and 2 bases from J, with 8 bases in between. In DNA form, the CDR3 reads TGTGCCAGCAGCGTAGGAGGCTCAAACACCGGGGAGCTGTTTTTT. Amino acid sequence: CASSVGGSNTGELFF.

The chain links TRBV7-9 to TRBJ2-4; 8 positions match TRBD1. The CDR3 length is 17 residues. V lost 5 bases to trimming and J lost 5 bases; unmatched junction nucleotides: 14. CDR1 and CDR2 (germline): SEHNR, FQNEAQ (reference sequence). CDR3 nucleotide sequence: TGTGCCAGCAGCAAAGTAGGACGGGACAGGTCAGAAAACATTCAGTACTTC. Amino acids: CASSKVGRDRSENIQYF. Full variable domain (missing parts from reference TRBV7-9 and TRBJ2-4): DTGVSQNPRHKITKRGQNVTFRCDPISEHNRLYWYRQTLGQGPEFLTYFQNEAQLEKSRLLSDRFSAERPKGSFSTLEIQRTEQGDSAMYLCASSKVGRDRSENIQYFGAGTRLSVL.

The chain uses TRBV19 and TRBJ2-1; possible D gene TRBD2, 6 bases. Deletions cut 7 bases from V and 6 bases from J, with 13 bases between. This CDR3 contains 13 residues. Per germline, CDR1 LNHDA and CDR2 SQIVND (reference sequence). The CDR3 nucleotides are TGTGCCAGTAACCCCAACGGGGGCAATGAGCAGTTCTTC. Its translation: CASNPNGGNEQFF.